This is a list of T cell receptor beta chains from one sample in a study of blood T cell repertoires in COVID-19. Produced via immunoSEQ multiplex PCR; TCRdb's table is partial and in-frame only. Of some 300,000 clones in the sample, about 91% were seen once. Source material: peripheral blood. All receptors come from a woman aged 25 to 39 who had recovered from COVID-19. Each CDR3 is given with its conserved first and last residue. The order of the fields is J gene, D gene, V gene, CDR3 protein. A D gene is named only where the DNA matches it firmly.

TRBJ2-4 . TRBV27 CASSFGPGRQYF
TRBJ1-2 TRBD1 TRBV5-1 CASSEIVGTGGGGYTF
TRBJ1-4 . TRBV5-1 CASSRRQIATNEKLFF
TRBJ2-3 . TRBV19 CASSIPQNTDTQYF
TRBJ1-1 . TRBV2 CASSEQENTEAFF
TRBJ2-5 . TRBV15 CATSRSYVAGGETQYF
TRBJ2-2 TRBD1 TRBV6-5 CASSKDRGTGELFF
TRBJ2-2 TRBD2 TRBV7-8 CASSPLAGGPIKTRELFF
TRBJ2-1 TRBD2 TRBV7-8 CASSSRGGGDSNEQFF
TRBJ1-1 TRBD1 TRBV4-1 CASSPGTGRNTEAFF
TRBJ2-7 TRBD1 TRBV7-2 CASSVQGSSSYEQYF
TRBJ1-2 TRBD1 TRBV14 CASSQGQGARYGYTF
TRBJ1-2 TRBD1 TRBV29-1 CSVVGRGLGYGYTF
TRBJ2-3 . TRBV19 CASSISGSTDTQYF
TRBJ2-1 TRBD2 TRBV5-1 CASSLAYGGTGTIGEQFF
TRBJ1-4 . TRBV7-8 CASSLVGGDEKLFF
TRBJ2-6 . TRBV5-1 CASSLLGQGTGANVLTF
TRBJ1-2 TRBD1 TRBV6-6 CASSPGTRQGANYGYTF
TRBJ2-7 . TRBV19 CASSLGGIASHEQYF
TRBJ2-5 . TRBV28 CATRSVESQETQYF
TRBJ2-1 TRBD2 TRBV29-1 CSVTSGGLGNEQFF
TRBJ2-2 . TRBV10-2 CASSPGRLSGELFF
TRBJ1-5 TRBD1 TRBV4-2 CASSQDVTGDHQPQHF